This T cell receptor (beta chain) was captured in a study of blood T cell repertoires in COVID-19. The overall study: The origin of the acute and convalescent COVID-19 samples was the United States, Italy and Spain.

CDR3 size: 17 residues. Germline-derived CDR1 and CDR2 are SGHTA and FQGNSA. Deletions cut 5 bases from V and 6 bases from J, with 23 bases between. Clinical histories supplied by participants themselves formed the basis of cohort assignment. Recovered Cohort 3 donors showed two negative PCRs, clearance, or symptom resolution. Original processing methods: Amplified reference gene primers provided the basis for estimating nucleated cell counts. Clones were read by immunoSEQ multiplex PCR, and TCRdb kept only the in-frame ones, dropping some. V, J and clone size were drawn from that table, and D and trimming were deduced from the DNA. The table records roughly 500,000 clones, 70% to 90% of them present only once.

This chain links TRBV7-2 with TRBJ2-1, with D uncertain. Sequencing was performed on PBMCs or T cells enriched from blood (not recorded which). This clonotype was sampled from a woman aged 40 to 50 who had recovered from COVID-19. CDR3 residues: CASSLSPLFFAANEQFF. The CDR3 region has the DNA TGTGCCAGCAGCCTAAGCCCCCTTTTTTTTGCGGCCAATGAGCAGTTCTTC.